This paragraph reports one T cell receptor (beta chain). As originally analysed: Amplification of reference gene primers provided the estimated nucleated cell counts. The repertoire was sequenced with immunoSEQ multiplex PCR; TCRdb's copy has only in-frame clones and lacks some. The D gene and trimming were derived from the DNA, and the V and J assignments and clone size from that table. The data show about 190,000 clones, approximately 90% seen once. This sample stems from a study of blood T cell repertoires in COVID-19. Study details: The United States, Italy and Spain provided the acute and convalescent COVID-19 samples. Sources were T cells, B-cell-depleted T cells, or PBMCs; the material itself was cDNA or gDNA.

CDR3 length equals 18 residues. V trimming: 3 bases; J trimming: 9 bases; junction bases outside the gene matches: 18. The germline CDR1 and CDR2 sequences are LNHDA and SQIVND (reference sequence). The chain combines TRBV19 with TRBJ2-1; 9 nucleotides agree with TRBD2. The sample was peripheral blood. This clonotype originated in a man aged 30-40 years with acute or convalescent COVID-19. The CDR3 DNA is TGTGCCAGTAGTATGCGTTCCGGGACTAGCAGGAGATGGAGTGAGCAGTTCTTC. Translated: CASSMRSGTSRRWSEQFF.